The clone carrying this T cell receptor (beta chain) was counted only a few times. Its antigen is as yet unknown. The data derive from a study of T-cell memory formation after mild COVID-19. Study-level points and caveats: That cross-reactive memory joined was suggested by some responding clones appearing in pre-infection memory.

TCRdb analysed the 5' RACE reads with MiXCR anew, one entry per CDR3 protein. The sample lists roughly 560,000 distinct CDR3 sequences, 20% occurring once. The sequenced sample consisted of PBMCs or a T cell subset sorted from them (not recorded which). The source of this sequence is an adult woman who had mild COVID-19 (a few samples of this study predate the infection). Cell type and time point are not known.

As DNA, the CDR3 is TGTGCCAGCAGCTCACCCTGGGGGACGGCTTTTTCCTACGAGCAGTACTTC. Its translation: CASSSPWGTAFSYEQYF. The gene calls are TRBV7-9 and TRBJ2-7; D is possibly TRBD1 or TRBD2 (5 bases each). V was clipped by 4 bases and J by 1 base, with 20 bases between them. The CDR3 is 17 amino acids. CDR1 is SEHNR and CDR2 is FQNEAQ in the germline V gene (reference sequence). The full variable domain, with the rest looked up from reference TRBV7-9 and TRBJ2-7, is DTGVSQNPRHKITKRGQNVTFRCDPISEHNRLYWYRQTLGQGPEFLTYFQNEAQLEKSRLLSDRFSAERPKGSFSTLEIQRTEQGDSAMYLCASSSPWGTAFSYEQYFGPGTRLTVT.